The rows below give T cell receptor beta chains drawn from one sample of a study of human T cells and chemical hapten exposure. TCRdb fed the RACE reads into MiXCR, producing one record per CDR3 protein. The sample yields about 170,000 distinct CDR3 sequences, about 27% seen once. The specimen comprised whole blood, sampled in connection with sensitization to the hapten diphenylcyclopropenone (DPC). The receptors originated from a young woman with alopecia areata. Some clones in this sample may be carry-over from other donors' samples. CDR3s include the opening cysteine and the closing phenylalanine or tryptophan. The order of the fields is CDR3 protein, CDR3 DNA, V gene, J gene, clone size, D gene. A D gene is named only where the DNA matches it firmly. The listing skips clone size in some rows; elsewhere it reads once, few, many or a size class.

CASSFMDKNTEAFF	TGTGCCAGCAGTTTTATGGACAAGAACACTGAAGCTTTCTTT	TRBV12-3/TRBV12-4	TRBJ1-1	once	.
CASSPLSGGLYNEQFF	TGTGCCAGCAGCCCTCTAAGCGGGGGACTATACAATGAGCAGTTCTTC	TRBV9	TRBJ2-1	few	TRBD2
CASSPSSTGELFF	TGTGCCAGCAGTCCCTCTTCGACCGGGGAGCTGTTTTTT	TRBV7-9	TRBJ2-2	.	.
CARPARREQYF	TGTGCCAGGCCAGCGAGGCGCGAGCAGTACTTC	TRBV6-2/TRBV6-3	TRBJ2-7	.	.
CASNYGPDTQYF	TGTGCCAGCAACTACGGTCCGGATACGCAGTATTTT	TRBV7-9	TRBJ2-3	.	.
CASYRDGYEQYF	TGTGCCAGTTACAGGGACGGCTACGAGCAGTACTTC	TRBV25-1	TRBJ2-7	.	.
CASGMGGTNSGANVLTF	TGTGCCAGCGGGATGGGGGGCACGAACTCTGGGGCCAACGTCCTGACTTTC	TRBV27	TRBJ2-6	.	.
CSARDPSGGPYEQYF	TGCAGTGCTAGAGATCCCAGCGGGGGCCCCTACGAGCAGTACTTC	TRBV20-1	TRBJ2-7	.	TRBD2
CACPGLAHGEQFF	TGTGCCTGCCCGGGACTAGCGCATGGTGAGCAGTTCTTC	TRBV30	TRBJ2-1	.	TRBD2
CASSQAGSGANVLTF	TGCGCCAGCAGCCAAGCGGGCTCTGGGGCCAACGTCCTGACTTTC	TRBV4-3	TRBJ2-6	few	.
CASSRTSTYEQYF	TGTGCCAGCAGCCGAACGTCAACCTACGAGCAGTACTTC	TRBV14	TRBJ2-7	few	.
CSTRDTTNYEQYF	TGCAGCACCCGGGACACGACTAACTACGAGCAGTACTTC	TRBV29-1	TRBJ2-7	few	.
CASSGTGETQYF	TGTGCCAGCAGCGGGACAGGGGAAACCCAGTACTTC	TRBV28	TRBJ2-5	few	TRBD1
CASSHGGKNEKLFF	TGCGCCAGCAGCCATGGCGGCAAGAATGAAAAACTGTTTTTT	TRBV4-1	TRBJ1-4	.	.
CASRLGTDTQYF	TGTGCCAGCAGACTGGGCACAGATACGCAGTATTTT	TRBV7-2	TRBJ2-3	few	.
CSAGQGAGGNQPQHF	TGCAGTGCTGGACAGGGGGCTGGCGGCAATCAGCCCCAGCATTTT	TRBV20-1	TRBJ1-5	.	TRBD1
CASSVSKLGDYGYTF	TGTGCCAGCAGCGTATCTAAGTTGGGGGACTATGGCTACACCTTC	TRBV9	TRBJ1-2	few	.
CASSFMGGEQFF	TGCGCCAGCAGCTTTATGGGAGGTGAGCAGTTCTTC	TRBV5-1	TRBJ2-1	.	.
CASSLSGVTNEKLFF	TGCGCCAGCAGCCTGTCAGGGGTGACTAATGAAAAACTGTTTTTT	TRBV5-1	TRBJ1-4	.	.
CSARVTFYEQYF	TGCAGTGCTAGAGTCACGTTCTACGAGCAGTACTTC	TRBV20-1	TRBJ2-7	few	.
CASSYKGRAEAFF	TGTGCCAGCAGTTACAAGGGGAGGGCTGAAGCTTTCTTT	TRBV6-5	TRBJ1-1	few	.
CASRPSASSNQPQHF	TGTGCCAGCAGACCCAGCGCATCGAGCAATCAGCCCCAGCATTTT	TRBV6-2/TRBV6-3	TRBJ1-5	once	.
CASSVSTTMTTAFF	TGTGCCAGCAGCGTAAGCACTACGATGACCACAGCTTTCTTT	TRBV9	TRBJ1-1	few	.
CASTPAGSYNEQFF	TGTGCCAGCACCCCGGCGGGATCCTACAATGAGCAGTTCTTC	TRBV6-1	TRBJ2-1	few	.
CASSYRILNSPLHF	TGTGCCAGCAGTTACAGGATTCTTAATTCACCCCTCCACTTT	TRBV6-2/TRBV6-3	TRBJ1-6	few	.
CASTGWQGTDTQYF	TGTGCCAGCACAGGCTGGCAGGGGACAGATACGCAGTATTTT	TRBV6-6	TRBJ2-3	.	.
CASSDGLALGTQYF	TGTGCCAGCAGTGACGGACTAGCCTTGGGGACCCAGTACTTC	TRBV2	TRBJ2-5	.	TRBD2
CSAGPSKLDTQYF	TGCAGCGCCGGACCATCGAAGCTAGATACGCAGTATTTT	TRBV29-1	TRBJ2-3	.	.
CASSYVAYEQYF	TGTGCCAGCAGCTACGTTGCCTACGAGCAGTACTTC	TRBV6-2/TRBV6-3	TRBJ2-7	many	.
CSARGGTNTEAFF	TGCAGTGCTAGAGGGGGGACTAACACTGAAGCTTTCTTT	TRBV20-1	TRBJ1-1	.	.
CASSRTTGVSYEQYF	TGTGCCAGCAGCCGGACTACAGGGGTCTCCTACGAGCAGTACTTC	TRBV7-2	TRBJ2-7	.	.
CASSYSRQGIYEQYF	TGTGCCAGCAGTTACTCCCGACAGGGAATCTACGAGCAGTACTTC	TRBV6-6	TRBJ2-7	few	TRBD1
CASNLVVDTQYF	TGTGCCAGCAACCTGGTGGTGGATACGCAGTATTTT	TRBV7-9	TRBJ2-3	few	.
CSATREDFSYEQYF	TGCAGTGCCACCAGAGAAGACTTCTCCTACGAGCAGTACTTC	TRBV20-1	TRBJ2-7	.	.
CASLGGGLTEAFF	TGTGCCAGCTTGGGGGGTGGGCTCACTGAAGCTTTCTTT	TRBV5-5	TRBJ1-1	few	.
CASSLTVVSNQPQHF	TGTGCCAGCAGCTTGACGGTCGTTAGCAATCAGCCCCAGCATTTT	TRBV5-5	TRBJ1-5	few	.
CAISEEAGEETQYF	TGTGCCATCAGTGAGGAAGCGGGCGAAGAGACCCAGTACTTC	TRBV10-3	TRBJ2-5	.	.
CASIRGDRETQYF	TGTGCCAGCATCCGGGGGGATAGAGAGACCCAGTACTTC	TRBV7-9	TRBJ2-5	.	TRBD2
CSVTPAGRTEAFF	TGCAGCGTGACACCAGCGGGGCGGACTGAAGCTTTCTTT	TRBV29-1	TRBJ1-1	few	.
CSASPLAGQYF	TGCAGTGCTAGCCCCCTAGCGGGGCAGTACTTC	TRBV20-1	TRBJ2-7	.	TRBD2
CASSSSGGGTEAFF	TGTGCCAGCAGTTCGAGTGGAGGGGGCACTGAAGCTTTCTTT	TRBV7-9	TRBJ1-1	.	.
CASSQAGGEQFF	TGTGCCAGCAGCCAAGCGGGAGGTGAGCAGTTCTTC	TRBV7-6	TRBJ2-1	.	TRBD2
CASSFGGRQETQYF	TGTGCCAGCAGCTTTGGGGGCCGACAAGAGACCCAGTACTTC	TRBV7-2	TRBJ2-5	.	.
CASSQDRGWEKLFF	TGCGCCAGCAGCCAAGACAGGGGATGGGAAAAACTGTTTTTT	TRBV4-1	TRBJ1-4	few	.
CASSPTGLQETQYF	TGTGCCAGCAGCCCCACAGGCCTCCAAGAGACCCAGTACTTC	TRBV7-2	TRBJ2-5	.	.
CASTRGETQYF	TGTGCCAGCACCCGCGGGGAGACCCAGTACTTC	TRBV12-3/TRBV12-4	TRBJ2-5	few	.
CASGQLGGSEQYF	TGTGCCAGCGGACAATTAGGGGGCAGCGAGCAGTACTTC	TRBV14	TRBJ2-7	.	TRBD1